The present TCR beta chain was sequenced within a study of blood T cell repertoires in COVID-19. Overall study context: Some COVID-19 samples were acute and others convalescent; all came from the United States, Italy and Spain. T cells, B-cell-depleted T cells, or PBMCs provided the cDNA or gDNA that served as material.

This CDR3 is 16 amino acids long. Per germline, CDR1 DFQATT and CDR2 SNEGSKA (reference sequence). The junction had 14 bases not matched to a gene; V was cut back by 3 bases and J by 3 bases. Original processing notes: Estimation of nucleated cell counts was performed using reference gene primer amplification. Assay used: immunoSEQ multiplex PCR; TCRdb lists only in-frame clones, some missing. V, J and clone size reflect that table, while D and trimming were determined from the DNA. This table holds some 50,000 clones, roughly nine tenths found once. The chain couples TRBV20-1 to TRBJ2-7, with 7 bases that match TRBD1. The receptor comes from a man aged 35 to 55 with acute or convalescent COVID-19. Sequenced: peripheral blood. In nucleotides, the CDR3 is TGCAGTGCTAGTCTCCCCGGGTGGACAGGCAGCTACGAGCAGTACTTC. This sequence encodes CSASLPGWTGSYEQYF.